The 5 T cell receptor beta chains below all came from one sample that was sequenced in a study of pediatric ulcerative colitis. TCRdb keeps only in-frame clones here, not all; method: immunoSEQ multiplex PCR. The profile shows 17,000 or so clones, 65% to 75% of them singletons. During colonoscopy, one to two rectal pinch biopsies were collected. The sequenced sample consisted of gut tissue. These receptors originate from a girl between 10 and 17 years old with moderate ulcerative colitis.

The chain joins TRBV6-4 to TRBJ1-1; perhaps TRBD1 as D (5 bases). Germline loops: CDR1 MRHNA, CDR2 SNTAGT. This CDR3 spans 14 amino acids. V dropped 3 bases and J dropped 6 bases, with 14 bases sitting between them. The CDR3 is CASSERPGTSEAFF. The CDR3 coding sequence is TGTGCCAGCAGTGAGAGACCGGGGACCTCTGAAGCTTTCTTT.

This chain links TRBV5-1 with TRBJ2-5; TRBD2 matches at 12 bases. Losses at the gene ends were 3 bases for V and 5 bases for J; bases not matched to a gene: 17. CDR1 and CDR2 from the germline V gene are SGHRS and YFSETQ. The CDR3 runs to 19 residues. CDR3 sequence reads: CASSSSLRLAGAPGETQYF. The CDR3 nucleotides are TGCGCCAGCAGCTCCTCTTTACGACTAGCGGGAGCCCCGGGGGAGACCCAGTACTTC.

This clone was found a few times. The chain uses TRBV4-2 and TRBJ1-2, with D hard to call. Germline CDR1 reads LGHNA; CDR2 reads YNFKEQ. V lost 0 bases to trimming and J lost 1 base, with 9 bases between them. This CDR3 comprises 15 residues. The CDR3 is CASSQDSARNYGYTF. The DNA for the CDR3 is TGTGCCAGCAGCCAAGATTCGGCCCGTAACTATGGCTACACCTTC.

The DNA for the CDR3 is TGTGCCAGCAGCTCATCTAGCGGGACCACAGATACGCAGTATTTT. It codes for CASSSSSGTTDTQYF. The chain recombines TRBV5-6 with TRBJ2-3; TRBD2 agrees at 9 bases. Germline V gene data show CDR1 as SGHDT and CDR2 as YYEEEE. Trimming at V came to 3 bases and at J to 2 bases, leaving 4 bases not matched to a gene. The length of the CDR3 is 15 residues.

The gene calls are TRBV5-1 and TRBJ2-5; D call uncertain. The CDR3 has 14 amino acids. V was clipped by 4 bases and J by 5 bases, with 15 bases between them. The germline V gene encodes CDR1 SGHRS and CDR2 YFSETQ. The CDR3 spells CASSPGGGVETQYF. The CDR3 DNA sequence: TGCGCCAGCAGCCCGGGTGGTGGGGTTGAGACCCAGTACTTC.